This T cell receptor beta chain was sequenced in a study of OX40 agonist ivuxolimab in advanced cancers. Some background on the complete study: Ivuxolimab, which targeted the costimulatory receptor OX40 (CD134), was an agonistic, fully human IgG2 monoclonal antibody. Intravenous ivuxolimab was administered to patients every 2 weeks at six dose levels: 0.01, 0.1, 0.3, 1.5, 3 and 10 mg/kg. Of the roughly 52 dose-escalation patients, hepatocellular carcinoma was present in about 20, melanoma in approximately 15, renal cell carcinoma in 9 and head and neck cancer in 9. In the dose-escalation cohort, about four fifths of patients were male, and the mean age was approximately 60 years with a range of about 23 to 79. Prior anti-PD-1, anti-PD-L1 or anti-CTLA-4 therapy was permitted, and 30% to 50% of dose-escalation patients had received checkpoint inhibitors. Partial responses occurred in three dose-escalation patients: two with cutaneous melanoma and one with hepatocellular carcinoma. Peripheral TCRbeta sequencing aimed to test whether ivuxolimab altered TCR sequence diversity and caused clonal T-cell expansion. The paper covers the monotherapy dose-escalation part of the phase I ivuxolimab trial, which included N ≈ 50 patients.

Genomic DNA was isolated from the sorted cells so that the TCRbeta CDR3 region could be sequenced. The immunoSEQ Assay was used to sequence the TCRbeta CDR3 regions. This immuneACCESS table, as held by TCRdb, lists in-frame sequences with V and J called but not all clones. Of the missing ones, under half trace to an unresolved V gene in checked studies; the others have no known cause. The sample table records over 40,000 clones; roughly 86% of these occur just once. In total, the top ten clones hold around 3.3% of the sample. For this chain, trimming is 3 bases at the V end and 8 bases at the J end, and the number of junction bases without a gene match is 6. The CDR3 sequence holds 14 residues, the cysteine and phenylalanine included. Left in the record is the CDR3 DNA by itself, 42 bases read in frame from the first base. According to the germline V gene, CDR1 reads SGDLS and CDR2 reads YYNGEE. Patients with a history of autoimmune disease or receiving systemic immunosuppression were excluded from the trial. Peripheral blood for TCR sequencing was collected from all dose cohorts at baseline, on cycle 4 day 1, and on cycle 7 day 1. The samples were drawn from a first-in-human, open-label, multicenter phase I dose-escalation trial of ivuxolimab. Adults with locally advanced or metastatic melanoma, renal cell, hepatocellular, or head and neck squamous cell carcinoma were enrolled in the trial. Before TCR sequencing, CD4+ and CD8+ T cells were separately sorted from peripheral blood.

What the work shows at the level of the full study, not this receptor alone: Low levels of normalized T-cell clonal expansion were also shown by some nonresponding patients. Antigen specificity was not determined for the clonally expanded peripheral T cells. After ivuxolimab, CD8+ T cells had more expanded clones than CD4+ T cells on average. In the 0.1-3.0 mg/kg groups, partial responders had among the lowest normalized peripheral clonal expansion, particularly in CD8+ T cells. Clonal expansion of both CD4+ and CD8+ blood T cells was observed from baseline to week 6 at doses 0.1 to 3.0 mg/kg.

In the case of this clone: The antigen this receptor binds is unknown. No base quality values were provided; no much bigger clone lies one nucleotide off.

The chain joins TRBV9 to TRBJ1-4, and 8 junction bases match TRBD1. The input for sequencing was CD4+ or CD8+ T cells sorted from blood, taken in a trial of the OX40 agonist ivuxolimab. This TCR was recovered from an adult with an advanced solid tumor such as melanoma, head and neck, liver or kidney cancer. The nucleotides read TGTGCCAGCAGCGGACAGGGGAGCTGGGAAAAACTGTTTTTT. Its product reads: CASSGQGSWEKLFF. Supplemented by the reference TRBV9 and TRBJ1-4 proteins around the CDR3, the complete variable domain is DSGVTQTPKHLITATGQRVTLRCSPRSGDLSVYWYQQSLDQGLQFLIQYYNGEERAKGNILERFSAQQFPDLHSELNLSSLELGDSALYFCASSGQGSWEKLFFGSGTQLSVL.